This TCR beta chain was profiled in a study of CD8 T cells in ankylosing spondylitis. Notes on the study in general: Characteristic, it appeared, of ankylosing spondylitis blood was a TCR beta motif of fewer than 10 highly homologous variants. The clones that were linked to disease were reported to be significantly enriched in matched synovial fluid samples from ankylosing spondylitis patients. Peripheral blood held disease-linked clones only at relatively low frequency, and these were CD8+. In synovial fluid and blood from reactive arthritis, some motif variants were previously reported.

Quantitative barcoded 5'-RACE was used to prepare TCR beta libraries. TCRdb reprocessed the 5' RACE reads with MiXCR, giving one entry per CDR3 protein. The sample yields about 700,000 distinct CDR3 sequences, around 17% seen once. This clonotype was observed a handful of times. Antigen specificity is unknown. Source material: blood, either unsorted or a sorted T cell fraction (not recorded which). This clonotype originated in a male donor with ankylosing spondylitis.

The CDR3 sequence is CASSLGAYTGELFF. The CDR3, as DNA: TGTGCCAGCAGTTTAGGGGCCTACACCGGGGAGCTGTTTTTT. The chain has TRBV27 and TRBJ2-2; a weak D match, TRBD1 (5 bases). The V and J ends lost 2 bases and 3 bases respectively, with 7 bases between them. From germline, CDR1 is MNHEY and CDR2 SMNVEV (reference sequence). This CDR3 is built from 14 residues.